Listed below are T cell receptor beta chains from one sample, sequenced in a study of CD8 T cells in Susac syndrome. TCRdb independently ran MiXCR on the immunoSEQ multiplex PCR reads; one entry per CDR3 protein. This table has over 100,000 distinct CDR3 sequences, 95% to 96% appearing once. The sample taken for sequencing was CD4+ T cells from PBMCs. The receptors stem from a human donor with Susac syndrome. Both conserved end residues are part of each CDR3. A D gene is named only where the DNA matches it firmly. The size of a clone is reported for some rows only, either as once, few or many, or as a class for expanded clones.

j_call | clone_size | d_call | v_call | cdr3_aa | cdr3_nt
TRBJ2-5 | few | . | TRBV5-1 | CASSFQVDQETQYF | TGCGCCAGCAGCTTTCAGGTGGACCAAGAGACCCAGTACTTC
TRBJ2-3 | . | . | TRBV29-1 | CSVDASEGNTQYF | TGCAGCGTTGATGCCTCCGAAGGGAATACGCAGTATTTT
TRBJ2-5 | . | . | TRBV11-2 | CASSFSEDGTQYF | TGTGCCAGCAGCTTTTCAGAAGATGGGACCCAGTACTTC
TRBJ2-1 | . | TRBD2 | TRBV6-2/TRBV6-3 | CASNLAGVYNEQFF | TGTGCCAGCAACTTAGCGGGAGTCTACAATGAGCAGTTCTTC
TRBJ2-5 | . | . | TRBV15 | CATSREGSRKTQYF | TGTGCCACCAGCAGGGAGGGTAGTCGTAAGACCCAGTACTTC
TRBJ2-6 | . | . | TRBV7-2 | CASSPVRSGANVLTF | TGTGCCAGCAGCCCCGTCCGCTCTGGGGCCAACGTCCTGACTTTC
TRBJ2-1 | . | . | TRBV24-1 | CATSDLPGLNEQFF | TGTGCCACCAGTGATTTACCAGGGCTCAATGAGCAGTTCTTC
TRBJ2-1 | . | . | TRBV20-1 | CSARVSGPMNEQFF | TGCAGTGCTAGAGTGAGCGGGCCCATGAATGAGCAGTTCTTC
TRBJ2-7 | . | . | TRBV4-2 | CASSQESRDSYEQYF | TGTGCCAGCAGCCAAGAGTCCAGGGACTCCTACGAGCAGTACTTC
TRBJ1-5 | . | . | TRBV6-5 | CASTAGFGVQPQHF | TGTGCCAGCACGGCTGGGTTTGGGGTTCAGCCCCAGCATTTT
TRBJ2-3 | . | . | TRBV4-1 | CASSQDTNRDTQYF | TGCGCCAGCAGCCAAGATACTAATCGGGATACGCAGTATTTT
TRBJ2-6 | . | . | TRBV7-2 | CASSLAGPYSGANVLTF | TGTGCCAGCAGCTTGGCAGGGCCCTACTCTGGGGCCAACGTCCTGACTTTC
TRBJ2-4 | once | . | TRBV7-2 | CASSLPLDSRAPNIQYF | TGTGCCAGCAGCTTACCCCTGGACAGCCGAGCCCCAAACATTCAGTACTTC
TRBJ2-5 | . | . | TRBV24-1 | CATSDSSSQETQYF | TGTGCCACCAGTGATAGTTCCAGCCAAGAGACCCAGTACTTC
TRBJ2-5 | . | . | TRBV20-1 | CSARTAGETQYF | TGCAGTGCTAGAACGGCGGGGGAGACCCAGTACTTC
TRBJ2-1 | . | TRBD2 | TRBV2 | CASSPREGHNEQFF | TGTGCCAGCAGTCCGCGGGAGGGTCACAATGAGCAGTTCTTC
TRBJ2-7 | . | . | TRBV20-1 | CSARDRVSNTYEQYF | TGCAGTGCTAGAGATCGCGTTAGCAATACCTACGAGCAGTACTTC
TRBJ2-1 | . | . | TRBV27 | CASSPRPLDEQFF | TGTGCCAGCAGTCCCCGGCCGCTCGATGAGCAGTTCTTC
TRBJ1-5 | . | . | TRBV12-2 | CASRPPGPSFSNQPQHF | TGTGCAAGTCGCCCTCCCGGACCCTCATTCAGCAATCAGCCCCAGCATTTT
TRBJ1-2 | . | . | TRBV20-1 | CSAKPKGNYGYTF | TGCAGTGCTAAACCTAAGGGGAACTATGGCTACACCTTC
TRBJ1-1 | . | TRBD1 | TRBV19 | CASSITRTGDLNTEAFF | TGTGCCAGTAGTATAACAAGAACAGGGGACTTGAACACTGAAGCTTTCTTT
TRBJ2-5 | . | . | TRBV20-1 | CSARDPQGPLGTQYF | TGCAGTGCTAGAGATCCCCAGGGCCCCTTAGGGACCCAGTACTTC
TRBJ2-1 | . | . | TRBV20-1 | CSARGDEQFF | TGCAGTGCTAGAGGGGATGAGCAGTTCTTC